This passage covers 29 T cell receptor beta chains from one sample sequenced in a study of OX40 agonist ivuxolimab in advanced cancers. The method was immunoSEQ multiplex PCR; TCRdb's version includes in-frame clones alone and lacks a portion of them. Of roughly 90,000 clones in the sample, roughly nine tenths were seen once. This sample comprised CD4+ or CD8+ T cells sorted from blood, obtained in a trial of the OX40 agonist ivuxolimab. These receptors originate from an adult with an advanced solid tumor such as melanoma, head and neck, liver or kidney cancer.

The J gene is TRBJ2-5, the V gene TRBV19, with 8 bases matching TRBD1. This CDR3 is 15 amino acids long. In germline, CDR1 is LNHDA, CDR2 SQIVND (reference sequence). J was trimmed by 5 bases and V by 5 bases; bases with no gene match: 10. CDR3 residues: CASSEAGGISETQYF. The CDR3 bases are TGTGCCAGTAGTGAGGCAGGGGGCATTTCGGAGACCCAGTACTTC.

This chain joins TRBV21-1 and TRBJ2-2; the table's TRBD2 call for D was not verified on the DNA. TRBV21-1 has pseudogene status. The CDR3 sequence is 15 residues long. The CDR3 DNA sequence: TGTGCCAGCAGCAAAGGCCCCGGAGGTAACGGGGAGCTGTTTTTT. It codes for CASSKGPGGNGELFF.

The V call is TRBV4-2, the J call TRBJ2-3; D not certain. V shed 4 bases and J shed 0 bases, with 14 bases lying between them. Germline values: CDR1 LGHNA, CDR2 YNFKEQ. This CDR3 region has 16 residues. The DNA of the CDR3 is TGTGCCAGCAGCCTGCCCTATTCTACTAGCACAGATACGCAGTATTTT. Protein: CASSLPYSTSTDTQYF.

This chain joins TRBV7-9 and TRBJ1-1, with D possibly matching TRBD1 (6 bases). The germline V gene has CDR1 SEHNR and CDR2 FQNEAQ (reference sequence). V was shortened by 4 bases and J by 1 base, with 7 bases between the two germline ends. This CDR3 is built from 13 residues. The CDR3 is CASSWGANTEAFF. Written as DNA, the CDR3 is TGTGCCAGCAGCTGGGGGGCGAACACTGAAGCTTTCTTT.

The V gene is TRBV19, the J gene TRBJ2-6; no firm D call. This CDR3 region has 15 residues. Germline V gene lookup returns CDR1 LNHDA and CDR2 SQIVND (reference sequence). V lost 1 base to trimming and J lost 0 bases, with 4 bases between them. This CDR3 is CASSIVFSGANVLTF. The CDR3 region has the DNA TGTGCCAGTAGTATAGTCTTCTCTGGGGCCAACGTCCTGACTTTC. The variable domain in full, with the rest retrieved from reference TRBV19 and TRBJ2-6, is DGGITQSPKYLFRKEGQNVTLSCEQNLNHDAMYWYRQDPGQGLRLIYYSQIVNDFQKGDIAEGYSVSREKKESFPLTVTSAQKNPTAFYLCASSIVFSGANVLTFGAGSRLTVL.

The CDR3 spells CASSQEVAETTDTQYF. The CDR3 DNA reads as TGTGCCAGCAGCCAAGAAGTGGCGGAGACCACAGATACGCAGTATTTT. The chain couples TRBV4-2 to TRBJ2-3, with D hard to call. The CDR3 spans 16 residues. The germline V gene encodes CDR1 LGHNA and CDR2 YNFKEQ. The V end lost 0 bases, the J end lost 2 bases, and 12 bases lay between the germline ends.

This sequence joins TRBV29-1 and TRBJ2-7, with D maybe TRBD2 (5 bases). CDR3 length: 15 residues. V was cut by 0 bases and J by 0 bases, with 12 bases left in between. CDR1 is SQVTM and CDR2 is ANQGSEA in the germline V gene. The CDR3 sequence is CSVEESGNDSYEQYF. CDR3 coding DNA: TGCAGCGTTGAAGAATCCGGGAACGACTCCTACGAGCAGTACTTC.

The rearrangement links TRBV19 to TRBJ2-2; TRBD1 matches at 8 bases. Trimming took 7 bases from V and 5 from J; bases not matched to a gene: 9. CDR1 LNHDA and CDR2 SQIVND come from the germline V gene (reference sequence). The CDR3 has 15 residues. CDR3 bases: TGTGCCAGTATTCGCACAGGGGGTTGGACCGGGGAGCTGTTTTTT. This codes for CASIRTGGWTGELFF.

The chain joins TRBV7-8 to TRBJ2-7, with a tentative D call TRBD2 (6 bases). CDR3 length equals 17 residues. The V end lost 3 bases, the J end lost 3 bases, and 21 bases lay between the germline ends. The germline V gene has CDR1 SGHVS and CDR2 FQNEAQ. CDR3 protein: CASSFRPNPEGYYEQYF. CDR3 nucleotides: TGTGCCAGCAGCTTCCGCCCAAACCCGGAGGGTTACTACGAGCAGTACTTC.

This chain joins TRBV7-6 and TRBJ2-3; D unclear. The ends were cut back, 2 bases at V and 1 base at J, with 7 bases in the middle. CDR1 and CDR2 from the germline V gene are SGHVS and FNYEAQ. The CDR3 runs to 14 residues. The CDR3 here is CASSLSRRTDTQYF. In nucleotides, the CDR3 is TGTGCCAGCAGCTTAAGTAGACGCACAGATACGCAGTATTTT.

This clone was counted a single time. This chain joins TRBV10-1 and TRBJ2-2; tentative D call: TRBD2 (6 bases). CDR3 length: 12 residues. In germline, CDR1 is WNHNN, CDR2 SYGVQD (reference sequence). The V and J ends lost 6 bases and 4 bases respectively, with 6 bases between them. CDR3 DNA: TGCGCCAGCAGGGGGGGCACCGGGGAGCTGTTTTTT. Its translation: CASRGGTGELFF.

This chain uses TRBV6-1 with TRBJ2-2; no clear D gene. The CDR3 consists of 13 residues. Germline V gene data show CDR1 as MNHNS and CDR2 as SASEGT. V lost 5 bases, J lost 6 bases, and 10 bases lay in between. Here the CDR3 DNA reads TGTGCCAGCAGTCCCCTAACCCCCGGGGAGCTGTTTTTT. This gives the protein CASSPLTPGELFF.

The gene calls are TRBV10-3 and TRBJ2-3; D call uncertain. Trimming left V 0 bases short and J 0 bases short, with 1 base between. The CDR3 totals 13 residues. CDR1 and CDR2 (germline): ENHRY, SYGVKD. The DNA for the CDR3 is TGTGCCATCAGTGAGTCAAGCACAGATACGCAGTATTTT. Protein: CAISESSTDTQYF.

As DNA, the CDR3 is TGTGCCAGCAGTTCGACAGTTAACTATGGCTACACCTTC. Translation: CASSSTVNYGYTF. This sequence joins TRBV27 and TRBJ1-2; weak D call: TRBD1 (5 bases). V lost 4 bases, J lost 1 base, and 7 bases lay in between. From germline, CDR1 is MNHEY and CDR2 SMNVEV (reference sequence). There are 13 residues in the CDR3.

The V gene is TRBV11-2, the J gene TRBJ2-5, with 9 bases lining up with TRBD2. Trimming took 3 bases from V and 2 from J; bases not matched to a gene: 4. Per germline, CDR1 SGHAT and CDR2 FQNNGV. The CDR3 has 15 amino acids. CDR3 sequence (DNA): TGTGCCAGCAGCTTTACGACTAGCGGTCAAGAGACCCAGTACTTC. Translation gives CASSFTTSGQETQYF.

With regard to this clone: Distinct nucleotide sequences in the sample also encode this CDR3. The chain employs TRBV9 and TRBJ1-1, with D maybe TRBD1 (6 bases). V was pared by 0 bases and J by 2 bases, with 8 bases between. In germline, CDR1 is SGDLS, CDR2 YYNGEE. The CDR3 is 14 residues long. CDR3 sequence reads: CASSVAGGNTEAFF. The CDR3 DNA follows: TGTGCCAGCAGCGTAGCTGGGGGCAACACTGAAGCTTTCTTT.

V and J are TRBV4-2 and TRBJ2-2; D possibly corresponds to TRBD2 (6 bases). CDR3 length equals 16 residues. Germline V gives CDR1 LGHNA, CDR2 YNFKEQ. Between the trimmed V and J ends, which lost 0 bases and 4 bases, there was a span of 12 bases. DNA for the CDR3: TGTGCCAGCAGCCAAGAAGTACTAGCTGCCACCGGGGAGCTGTTTTTT. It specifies CASSQEVLAATGELFF.

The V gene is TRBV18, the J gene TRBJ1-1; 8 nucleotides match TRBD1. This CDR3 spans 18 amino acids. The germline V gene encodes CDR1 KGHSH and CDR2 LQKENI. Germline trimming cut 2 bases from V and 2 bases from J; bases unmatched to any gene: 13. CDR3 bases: TGTGCCAGCTCACCAGTTTTGGGAGGGACAGGAATAAACACTGAAGCTTTCTTT. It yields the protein CASSPVLGGTGINTEAFF.

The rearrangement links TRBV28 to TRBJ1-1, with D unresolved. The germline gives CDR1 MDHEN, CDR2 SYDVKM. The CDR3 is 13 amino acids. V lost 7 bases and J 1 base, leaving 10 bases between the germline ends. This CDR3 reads CASTQPRNTEAFF. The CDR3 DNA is TGTGCCAGCACCCAACCCCGGAACACTGAAGCTTTCTTT.

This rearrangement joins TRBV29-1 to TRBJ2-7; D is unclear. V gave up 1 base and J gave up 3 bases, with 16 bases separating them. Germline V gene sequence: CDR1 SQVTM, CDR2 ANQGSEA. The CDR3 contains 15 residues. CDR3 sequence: CSVEVAAGSSYEQYF. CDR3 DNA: TGCAGCGTTGAAGTGGCTGCCGGCTCTAGCTACGAGCAGTACTTC.

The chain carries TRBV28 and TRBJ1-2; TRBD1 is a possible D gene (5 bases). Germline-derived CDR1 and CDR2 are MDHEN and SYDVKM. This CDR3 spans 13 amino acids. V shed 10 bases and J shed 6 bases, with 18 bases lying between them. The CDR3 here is CATTGWGLNGYTF. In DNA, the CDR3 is TGTGCCACGACGGGGTGGGGGTTAAATGGCTACACCTTC.

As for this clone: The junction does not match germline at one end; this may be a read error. CDR3 region: CASSFRTSGSRF. CDR3 coding DNA: TGTGCCAGCAGTTTCCGTACTAGCGGGAGTCGCTTC. The chain joins TRBV28 to TRBJ2-7; 11 nucleotides align to TRBD2. The CDR3 has 12 amino acids. CDR1 is MDHEN and CDR2 is SYDVKM in the germline V gene.

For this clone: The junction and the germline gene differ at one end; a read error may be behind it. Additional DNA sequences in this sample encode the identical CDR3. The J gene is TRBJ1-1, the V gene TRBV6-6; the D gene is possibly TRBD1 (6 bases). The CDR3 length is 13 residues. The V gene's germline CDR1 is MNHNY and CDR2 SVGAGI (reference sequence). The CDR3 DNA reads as TGTGCCAGCAGTTACAGGGGGAACACTGAAGCTTTCTTC. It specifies CASSYRGNTEAFF.

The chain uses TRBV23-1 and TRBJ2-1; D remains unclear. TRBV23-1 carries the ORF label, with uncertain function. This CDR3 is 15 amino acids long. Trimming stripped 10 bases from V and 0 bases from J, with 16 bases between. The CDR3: CAITPPRSSYNEQFF. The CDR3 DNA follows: TGCGCCATCACTCCCCCCCGAAGCTCCTACAATGAGCAGTTCTTC.

CDR3 region: CATSPGSETQYF. In DNA, the CDR3 is TGTGCCACCAGCCCGGGGTCAGAGACCCAGTACTTC. The chain joins TRBV15 to TRBJ2-5; D might be TRBD2 (5 bases). The CDR3 covers 12 residues. Per the germline V gene, CDR1 is LNHNV and CDR2 is YYDKDF (reference sequence). Between the trimmed V and J ends, which lost 5 bases and 4 bases, there was a span of 8 bases. Full variable domain (missing parts from reference TRBV15 and TRBJ2-5): DAMVIQNPRYQVTQFGKPVTLSCSQTLNHNVMYWYQQKSSQAPKLLFHYYDKDFNNEADTPDNFQSRRPNTSFCFLDIRSPGLGDTAMYLCATSPGSETQYFGPGTRLLVL.

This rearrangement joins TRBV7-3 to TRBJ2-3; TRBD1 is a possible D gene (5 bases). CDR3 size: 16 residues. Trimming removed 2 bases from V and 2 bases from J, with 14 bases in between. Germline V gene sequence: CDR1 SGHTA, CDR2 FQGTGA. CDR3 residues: CASSLGQGVHTDTQYF. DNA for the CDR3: TGTGCCAGCAGCTTAGGGCAGGGTGTCCACACAGATACGCAGTATTTT.

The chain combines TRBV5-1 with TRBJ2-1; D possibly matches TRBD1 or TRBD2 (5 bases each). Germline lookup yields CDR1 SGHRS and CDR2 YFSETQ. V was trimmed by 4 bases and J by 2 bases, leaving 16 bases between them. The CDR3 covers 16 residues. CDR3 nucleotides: TGCGCCAGCAGCGCCATACCGGGACGGGCCTACAATGAGCAGTTCTTC. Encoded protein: CASSAIPGRAYNEQFF. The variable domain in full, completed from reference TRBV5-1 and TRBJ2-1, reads KAGVTQTPRYLIKTRGQQVTLSCSPISGHRSVSWYQQTPGQGLQFLFEYFSETQRNKGNFPGRFSGRQFSNSRSEMNVSTLELGDSALYLCASSAIPGRAYNEQFFGPGTRLTVL.

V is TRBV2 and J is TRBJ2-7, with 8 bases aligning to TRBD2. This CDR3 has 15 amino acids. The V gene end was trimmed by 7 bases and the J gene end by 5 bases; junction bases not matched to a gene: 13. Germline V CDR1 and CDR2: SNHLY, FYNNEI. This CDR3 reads CASTPLGAGEDEQYF. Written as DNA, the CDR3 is TGTGCCAGCACTCCCCTGGGAGCGGGAGAGGACGAGCAGTACTTC.

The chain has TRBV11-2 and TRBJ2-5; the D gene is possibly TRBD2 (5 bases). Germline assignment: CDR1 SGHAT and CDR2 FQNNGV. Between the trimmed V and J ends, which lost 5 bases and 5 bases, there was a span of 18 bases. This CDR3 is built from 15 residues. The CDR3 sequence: CASSTALGVLETQYF. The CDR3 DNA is TGTGCCAGCAGCACGGCCCTCGGGGTGTTGGAGACCCAGTACTTC.